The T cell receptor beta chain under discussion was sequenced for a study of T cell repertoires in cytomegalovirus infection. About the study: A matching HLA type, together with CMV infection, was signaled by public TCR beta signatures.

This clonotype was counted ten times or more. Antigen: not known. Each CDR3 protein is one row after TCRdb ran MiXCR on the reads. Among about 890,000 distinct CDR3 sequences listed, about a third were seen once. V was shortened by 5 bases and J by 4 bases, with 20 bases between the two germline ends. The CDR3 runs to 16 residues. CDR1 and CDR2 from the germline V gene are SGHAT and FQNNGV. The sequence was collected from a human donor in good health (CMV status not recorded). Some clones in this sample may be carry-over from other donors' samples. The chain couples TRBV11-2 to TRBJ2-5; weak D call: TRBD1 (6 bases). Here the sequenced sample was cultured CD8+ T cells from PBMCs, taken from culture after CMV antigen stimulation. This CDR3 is CASSPNTGNLGETQYF. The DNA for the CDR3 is TGTGCCAGCAGCCCCAATACAGGGAATCTAGGAGAGACCCAGTACTTC.